This T cell receptor (beta chain) is from a study of shared clonotypes between healthy human individuals. Across the whole study: For every donor, three CD4 naive, three CD4 memory, two CD8 naive and one CD8 memory plates were used. The study's findings and limits: Inspection by rarefaction showed sorted-subset sequencing to be incomplete despite large depth. An effect of sequencing depth on clonotype sharing among donors was expected.

The germline V gene has CDR1 MNHNS and CDR2 SASEGT. The V gene end was trimmed by 0 bases and the J gene end by 4 bases; junction bases not matched to a gene: 7. CDR3 size: 17 residues. Comments on this clone: Its matching antigen is unknown.

Some clones are missing from TCRdb's copy, which holds only in-frame ones; the method was immunoSEQ multiplex PCR. The sample records 2,100,000 or so clones, almost 96% being singletons. The split of CD4+ cells yielded CD45RA+ naive and CD45RA-negative memory subsets. The TCR originated in a man younger than 35 in good health. The rearrangement links TRBV6-1 to TRBJ1-2; 11 bases align to TRBD1. The sequencing input was naive CD4+ T cells sorted from blood. The subset here: CD45RA+ positively selected. The CDR3 region has the DNA TGTGCCAGCAGTGAAGCTCGGGACAGGGGGGTTATCTATGGCTACACCTTC. Translation: CASSEARDRGVIYGYTF.